One and the same sample provided the 11 T cell receptor beta chains below, sequenced in a study of CXCR3-negative and CXCR3-positive naive CD8 T cells. The study made its TRB cDNA libraries by 5' RACE, adding UMI labels. With the 5' RACE reads reprocessed, TCRdb shows one record per CDR3 protein and no DNA. This specimen shows about 40,000 distinct CDR3 sequences; the ten leading clones hold 6.5% to 8.5%. The sequencing sample was made of memory CD8+ T cells from blood. All receptors come from a human donor in good health. Some clones in this sample may be carry-over from other donors' samples.

The V and J genes are TRBV13 and TRBJ2-1; checking the TCRdb D call of TRBD2 is not possible without DNA. CDR1 and CDR2 from the germline V gene are PRHDT and FYEKMQ (reference sequence). This CDR3 is built from 18 residues. CDR3 in amino acids: CASSLDHSVKAPINEQFF. The entire variable domain, with the rest obtained from reference TRBV13 and TRBJ2-1, is as follows: AAGVIQSPRHLIKEKRETATLKCYPIPRHDTVYWYQQGPGQDPQFLISFYEKMQSDKGSIPDRFSAQQFSDYHSELNMSSLELGDSALYFCASSLDHSVKAPINEQFFGPGTRLTVL.

The chain is built from TRBV4-2 and TRBJ2-1; the TCRdb D gene call, TRBD1, has no DNA to confirm it. The CDR3 runs to 16 residues. Germline CDR1 LGHNA, CDR2 YNFKEQ. The CDR3 region is CASSPSGSGEYNEQFF.

V usage is TRBV29-1 and J usage is TRBJ2-7; TCRdb's D gene call, TRBD1, goes unchecked for lack of DNA. The CDR3 spans 12 residues. Germline-derived CDR1 and CDR2 are SQVTM and ANQGSEA. This CDR3 is CSAGTGDYEQYF.

The chain has TRBV20-1 and TRBJ2-5; TCRdb names TRBD1, which stays unverified in the absence of DNA. The germline CDR1 and CDR2 sequences are DFQATT and SNEGSKA (reference sequence). The CDR3 is made up of 13 amino acids. CDR3 protein: CSASGGGSETQYF.

The rearrangement links TRBV4-3 to TRBJ2-1; TCRdb's D call of TRBD1 is untestable without DNA. CDR3 length equals 16 residues. Looked up from germline, CDR1 is LGHNA and CDR2 is YSLEER. The CDR3 loop is CASSLHRDPSYNEQFF.

J is TRBJ2-1 and V is TRBV12-3 or TRBV12-4; with no DNA, the TCRdb D assignment of TRBD1 cannot be verified. This CDR3 region has 16 residues. The CDR3: CASTLTTGPSYNEQFF.

The chain is built from TRBV6-6 and TRBJ1-6; the TRBD1 assignment by TCRdb is unverifiable without DNA. The CDR3 has 15 residues. Germline V lookup: CDR1 MNHNY, CDR2 SVGAGI (reference sequence). The CDR3 reads CASSQYLGGNSPLHF.

This sequence joins TRBV7-8 and TRBJ2-1; TCRdb returns TRBD1, unconfirmable since there is no DNA. CDR3 size: 16 residues. Germline lookup yields CDR1 SGHVS and CDR2 FQNEAQ. CDR3 loop: CASSFRVSSSYNEQFF.

The V and J genes are TRBV7-9 and TRBJ2-7; the TCRdb D gene call, TRBD1, has no DNA to confirm it. The germline gives CDR1 SEHNR, CDR2 FQNEAQ (reference sequence). CDR3 length: 14 amino acids. The CDR3 loop reads CASSKKDRAYEQYF.

CDR3 protein: CSARDAQSYEQYF. The chain recombines TRBV20-1 with TRBJ2-7. The CDR3 covers 13 residues. CDR1 DFQATT and CDR2 SNEGSKA come from the germline V gene (reference sequence).

The rearrangement joins TRBV5-5 to TRBJ2-7; as DNA is missing, the TRBD1 call by TCRdb cannot be tested. Germline CDR1 is SGHKS and CDR2 is YYEKEE (reference sequence). The CDR3 has 13 residues. CDR3: CASRGHGSDEQYF.